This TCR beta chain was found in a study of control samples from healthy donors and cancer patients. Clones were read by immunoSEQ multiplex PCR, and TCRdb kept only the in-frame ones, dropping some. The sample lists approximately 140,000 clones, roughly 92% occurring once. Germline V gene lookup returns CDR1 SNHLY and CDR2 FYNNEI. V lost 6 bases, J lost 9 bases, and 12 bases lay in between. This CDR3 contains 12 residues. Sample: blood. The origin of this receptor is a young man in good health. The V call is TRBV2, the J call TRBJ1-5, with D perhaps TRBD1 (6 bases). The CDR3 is CASSKQGGPQHF. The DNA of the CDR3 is TGTGCCAGCAGCAAACAGGGAGGGCCCCAGCATTTT.